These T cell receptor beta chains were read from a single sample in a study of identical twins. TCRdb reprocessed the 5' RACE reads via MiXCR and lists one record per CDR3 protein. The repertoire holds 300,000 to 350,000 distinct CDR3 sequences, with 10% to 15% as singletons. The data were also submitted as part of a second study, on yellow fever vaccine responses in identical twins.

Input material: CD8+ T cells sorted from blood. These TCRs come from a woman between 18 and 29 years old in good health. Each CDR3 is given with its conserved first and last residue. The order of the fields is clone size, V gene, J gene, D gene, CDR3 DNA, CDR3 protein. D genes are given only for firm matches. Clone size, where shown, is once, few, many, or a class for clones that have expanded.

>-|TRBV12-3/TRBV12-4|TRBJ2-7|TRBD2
TGTGCCAGCAGCTGGGGACTAGCGGGACAATATAGCTCCTACGAGCAGTACTTC
CASSWGLAGQYSSYEQYF
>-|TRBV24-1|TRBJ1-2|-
TGTGCCACCAGTCGTTTCCCTCCTGACGGACATGGCTACACCTTC
CATSRFPPDGHGYTF
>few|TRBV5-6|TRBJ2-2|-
TGTGCCAGCAGCCCGACAGGCCAGGGGTATGGCGGCGGGGAGCTGTTTTTT
CASSPTGQGYGGGELFF
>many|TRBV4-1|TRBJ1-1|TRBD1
TGCGCCAGCAGCCCAACGATGAGGACAGGGACGAACACTGAAGCTTTCTTT
CASSPTMRTGTNTEAFF
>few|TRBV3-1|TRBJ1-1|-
TGTGCCAGCAGCCAAGACAGGGGAGGGCCAGCTTTCTTT
CASSQDRGGPAFF
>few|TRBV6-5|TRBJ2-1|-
TGTGCCAGCAGTTACTCTTCCCCTCCGTCCTACAATGAGCAGTTCTTC
CASSYSSPPSYNEQFF
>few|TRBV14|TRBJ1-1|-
TGTGCCAGCAGCCCATACAGGGCGAACGGGTTCACTGAAGCTTTCTTT
CASSPYRANGFTEAFF
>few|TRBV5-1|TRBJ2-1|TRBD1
TGCGCCAGCACCGGGACAGGGGAGAATGAGCAGTTCTTC
CASTGTGENEQFF
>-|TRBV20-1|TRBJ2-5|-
TGCAGTGCTAGTCCAAGTCGCGGGGAAGAGACCCAGTACTTC
CSASPSRGEETQYF
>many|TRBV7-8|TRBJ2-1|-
TGTGCCAGCAGCTTAGTTCGGGGGGCGGGTGAGCAGTTCTTC
CASSLVRGAGEQFF
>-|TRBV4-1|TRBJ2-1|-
TGCGCCAGCAGCCAAGAGCGGGCCCCTTACAATGAGCAGTTCTTC
CASSQERAPYNEQFF
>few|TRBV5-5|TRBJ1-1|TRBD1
TGTGCCAGCAGCGTAGACAGGGCGGAAGCTTTCTTT
CASSVDRAEAFF
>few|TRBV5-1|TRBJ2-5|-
TGCGCCAGCAGTAGTACAGCTCAAGAGACCCAGTACTTC
CASSSTAQETQYF
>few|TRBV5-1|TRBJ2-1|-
TGCGCCAGCAGCTTGGGTCCCCCACCCTACAATGAGCAGTTCTTC
CASSLGPPPYNEQFF
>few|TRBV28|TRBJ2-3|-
TGTGCCAGCAACGACCGTGGGCGTCGCACAGATACGCAGTATTTT
CASNDRGRRTDTQYF
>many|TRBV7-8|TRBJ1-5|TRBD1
TGTGCCAGCAGTCCCGGGACAGGGGACAATCAGCCCCAGCATTTT
CASSPGTGDNQPQHF
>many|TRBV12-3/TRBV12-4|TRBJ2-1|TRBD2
TGTGCCAGCAGTCCCCGACTAGCGGGAGATAATGAGCAGTTCTTC
CASSPRLAGDNEQFF
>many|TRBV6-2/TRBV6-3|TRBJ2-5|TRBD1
TGTGCCAGCAACGGAGGACAGGGAGAGGTCGAGACCCAGTACTTC
CASNGGQGEVETQYF
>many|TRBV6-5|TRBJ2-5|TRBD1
TGTGCCAGCAGTTACTCGACAGGGGGTAGGGAGACCCAGTACTTC
CASSYSTGGRETQYF
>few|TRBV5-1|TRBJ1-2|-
TGCGCCAGCAACACCGGGACGGCAAACCTCTATGGCTACACCTTC
CASNTGTANLYGYTF
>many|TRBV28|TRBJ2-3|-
TGTGCCAGCAGCTATGACAGGCCCACAGATACGCAGTATTTT
CASSYDRPTDTQYF
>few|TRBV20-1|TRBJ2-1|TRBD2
TGCAGTGCTCCAAACCCCGGGACTAGCGTCCACAATGAGCAGTTCTTC
CSAPNPGTSVHNEQFF
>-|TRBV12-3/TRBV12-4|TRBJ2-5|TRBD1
TGTGCCAGCAGTTTAGGGGACAGCAAGTACTTC
CASSLGDSKYF
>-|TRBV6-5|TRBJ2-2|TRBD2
TGTGCCAGCACTTCCCCGGGACTAACCTTTACCGGGGAGCTGTTTTTT
CASTSPGLTFTGELFF
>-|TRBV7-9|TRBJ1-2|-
TGTGCCAGCAGTCATGACAAGTCGGGCTACACCTTC
CASSHDKSGYTF
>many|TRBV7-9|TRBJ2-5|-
TGTGCCAGCAGCTTAAGTCTCCAAGAGACCCAGTACTTC
CASSLSLQETQYF
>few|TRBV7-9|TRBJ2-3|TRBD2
TGTGCCAGCAGCTCACCGACTAGCGGGGGGACAGATACGCAGTATTTT
CASSSPTSGGTDTQYF
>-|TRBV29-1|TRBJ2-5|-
TGCAGCGCCGAACGGGGAGATTTGTACCAAGAGACCCAGTACTTC
CSAERGDLYQETQYF
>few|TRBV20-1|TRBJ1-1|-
TGCAGTGTCCAAAGGACGTATGGCACTGAAGCTTTCTTT
CSVQRTYGTEAFF
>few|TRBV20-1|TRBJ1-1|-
TGCAGTGCTAGAGATTTCATGAGAACAGGGCATTGGGTCACTGAAGCTTTCTTT
CSARDFMRTGHWVTEAFF
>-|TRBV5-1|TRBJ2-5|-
TGCGCCAGCAGCTTGGCCGGGTGGCAAACTCAAGAGACCCAGTACTTC
CASSLAGWQTQETQYF
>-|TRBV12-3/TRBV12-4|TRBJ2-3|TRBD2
TGTGCCATCAGTTTACGCCTAGCGGGGGTCAGATCAAACACAGATACGCAGTATTTT
CAISLRLAGVRSNTDTQYF
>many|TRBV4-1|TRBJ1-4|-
TGCGCCAGCAGCCTTTTGAGGGCTGGTGAAAAACTGTTTTTT
CASSLLRAGEKLFF
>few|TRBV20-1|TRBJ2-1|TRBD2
TGCAGTGCTAGAGATTACGCGGGAGGGCCAGTCAATGAGCAGTTCTTC
CSARDYAGGPVNEQFF
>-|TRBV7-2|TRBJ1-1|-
TGTGCCACCGGGCTAAGTAACACTGAAGCTTTCTTT
CATGLSNTEAFF
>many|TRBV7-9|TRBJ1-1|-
TGTGGAACGTGGGGGGACACTGAAGCTTTCTTT
CGTWGDTEAFF
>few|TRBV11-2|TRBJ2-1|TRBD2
TGTGCCAGCAGCCCGCCGGGACTAGCGGGATCAAATGAGCAGTTCTTC
CASSPPGLAGSNEQFF
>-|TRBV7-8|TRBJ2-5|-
TGTGCCAGCAGCTGGGACTCTTTAGGCAGGGAGACCCAGTACTTC
CASSWDSLGRETQYF
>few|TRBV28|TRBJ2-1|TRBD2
TGTGCCAGCAGGAGCACTAGCGGGACTATAAAGCAGTTCTTC
CASRSTSGTIKQFF
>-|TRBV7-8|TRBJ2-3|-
TGTGCCAGCAGCCGCGGGCCCGGGGATACGCAGTATTTT
CASSRGPGDTQYF
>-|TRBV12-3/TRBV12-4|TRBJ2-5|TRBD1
TGTGCCAGCAGTTTGGAGAGGGGGCGATGGGAGACCCAGTACTTC
CASSLERGRWETQYF
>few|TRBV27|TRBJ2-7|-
TGTGCCAGCAGACCCCGAAGGTTCGAGTACGAGCAGTACTTC
CASRPRRFEYEQYF
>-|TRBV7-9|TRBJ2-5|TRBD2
TGTGCCAGCATCCAGAGACTAGCGGGGGAAGAGACCCAGTACTTC
CASIQRLAGEETQYF
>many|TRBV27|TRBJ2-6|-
TGTGCCAGCACCACATTTTATGGGGCCAACGTCCTGACTTTC
CASTTFYGANVLTF
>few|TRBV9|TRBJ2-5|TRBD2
TGTGCCAGCAGCGTACAGGCGGGAGGATCGGAGACCCAGTACTTC
CASSVQAGGSETQYF
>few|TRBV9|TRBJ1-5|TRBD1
TGTGCCAGCAGCGAGGGGGCCGGGACAGGGTTGGGCAATCAGCCCCAGCATTTT
CASSEGAGTGLGNQPQHF
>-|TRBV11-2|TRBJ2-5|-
TGTGCCAGCAGCCACGGACAAGAGACCCAGTACTTC
CASSHGQETQYF
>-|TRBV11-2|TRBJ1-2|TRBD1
TGTGCCAGCAGCTCAGGGGGCGCCGGCTATGGCTACACCTTC
CASSSGGAGYGYTF
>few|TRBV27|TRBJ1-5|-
TGTGCCAGCAGTCCGGGGACCGACTTTAGGTATAGCAATCAGCCCCAGCATTTT
CASSPGTDFRYSNQPQHF
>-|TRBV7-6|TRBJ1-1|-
TGTGCCAGCAGCCGAGCTGGGGGGAGCACTGAAGCTTTCTTT
CASSRAGGSTEAFF
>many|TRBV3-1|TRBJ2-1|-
TGTGCCAGCAGCCAGACCAGCTCCTACAATGAGCAGTTCTTC
CASSQTSSYNEQFF
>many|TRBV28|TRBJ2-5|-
TGTGCCACGGGAGCGGAGACCCAGTACTTC
CATGAETQYF
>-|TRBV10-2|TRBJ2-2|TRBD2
TGCGCCAGCAGTGTATCCAGCGGGGCGAACACCGGGGAGCTGTTTTTT
CASSVSSGANTGELFF
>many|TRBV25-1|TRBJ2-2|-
TGTGCCAGCAGTGATGTCAACACCGGGGAGCTGTTTTTT
CASSDVNTGELFF
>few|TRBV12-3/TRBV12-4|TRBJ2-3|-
TGTGCCAGCCTCCACCCTTTCGATACGCAGTATTTT
CASLHPFDTQYF
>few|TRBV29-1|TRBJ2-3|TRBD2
TGCAGCGTTGAAGGGAGCGGGGTTAGCACAGATACGCAGTATTTT
CSVEGSGVSTDTQYF
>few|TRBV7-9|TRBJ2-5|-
TGTGCCAGCAGCTCCGACTTCCAAAAAGAGACCCAGTACTTC
CASSSDFQKETQYF
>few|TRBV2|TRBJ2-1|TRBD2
TGTGCCAGCAGAAAAGCTAGCGGGGAGTACAATGAGCAGTTCTTC
CASRKASGEYNEQFF
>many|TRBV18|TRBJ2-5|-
TGTGCCAGCTCCCCTCCAGGGACCCAGTACTTC
CASSPPGTQYF
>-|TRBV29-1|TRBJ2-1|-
TGCAGCGTTGAAGGCCGGGAGATGGTCTACAATGAGCAGTTCTTC
CSVEGREMVYNEQFF